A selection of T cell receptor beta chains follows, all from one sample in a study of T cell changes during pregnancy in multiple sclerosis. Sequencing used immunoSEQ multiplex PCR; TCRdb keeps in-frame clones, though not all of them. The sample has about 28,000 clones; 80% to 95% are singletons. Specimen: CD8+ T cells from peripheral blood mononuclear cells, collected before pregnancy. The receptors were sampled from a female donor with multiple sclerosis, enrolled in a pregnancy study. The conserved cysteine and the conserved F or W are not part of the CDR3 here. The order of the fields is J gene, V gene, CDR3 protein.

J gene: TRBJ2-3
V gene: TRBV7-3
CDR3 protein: ASSLIQADTQY

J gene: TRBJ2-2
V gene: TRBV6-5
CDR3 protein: ASSYSGNTGELF

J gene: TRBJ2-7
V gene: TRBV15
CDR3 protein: ATSNQGASWEQY

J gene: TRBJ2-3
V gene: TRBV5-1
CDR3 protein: ATTQTGGTDTQY

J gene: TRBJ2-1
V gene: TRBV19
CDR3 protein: ASSISYGEREQF

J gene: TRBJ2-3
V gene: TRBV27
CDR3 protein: ASSLPGVTQY

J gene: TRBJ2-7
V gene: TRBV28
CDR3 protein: ASSLAGNPYEQY

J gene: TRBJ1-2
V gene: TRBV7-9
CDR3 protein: ASSVRDINYGYT

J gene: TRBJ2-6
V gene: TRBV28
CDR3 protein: ASSLFQAAYSGANVLT

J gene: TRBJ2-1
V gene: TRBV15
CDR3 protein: ATSTGREPNEQF

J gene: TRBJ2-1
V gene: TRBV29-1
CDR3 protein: SASAGVGNEQF

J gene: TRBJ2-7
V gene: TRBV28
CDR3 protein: ASSLGLAITYEQY

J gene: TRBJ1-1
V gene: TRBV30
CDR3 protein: AWVSIMNTEAF

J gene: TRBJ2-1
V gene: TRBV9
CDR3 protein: ASSYGGGSSYNEQF

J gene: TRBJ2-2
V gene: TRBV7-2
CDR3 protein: ASSPGPPGTGELF